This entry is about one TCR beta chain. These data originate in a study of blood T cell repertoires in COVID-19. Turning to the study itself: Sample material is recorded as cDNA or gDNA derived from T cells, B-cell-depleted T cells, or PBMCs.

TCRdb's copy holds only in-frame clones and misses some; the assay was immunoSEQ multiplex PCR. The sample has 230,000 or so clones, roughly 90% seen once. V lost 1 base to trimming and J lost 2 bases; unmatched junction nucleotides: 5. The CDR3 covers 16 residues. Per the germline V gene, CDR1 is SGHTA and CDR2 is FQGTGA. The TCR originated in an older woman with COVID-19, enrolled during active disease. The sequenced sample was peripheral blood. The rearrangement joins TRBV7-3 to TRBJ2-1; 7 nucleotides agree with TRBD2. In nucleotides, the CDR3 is TGTGCCAGCAGCTTAATGCCAGCGGGGACCTACAATGAGCAGTTCTTC. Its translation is CASSLMPAGTYNEQFF.